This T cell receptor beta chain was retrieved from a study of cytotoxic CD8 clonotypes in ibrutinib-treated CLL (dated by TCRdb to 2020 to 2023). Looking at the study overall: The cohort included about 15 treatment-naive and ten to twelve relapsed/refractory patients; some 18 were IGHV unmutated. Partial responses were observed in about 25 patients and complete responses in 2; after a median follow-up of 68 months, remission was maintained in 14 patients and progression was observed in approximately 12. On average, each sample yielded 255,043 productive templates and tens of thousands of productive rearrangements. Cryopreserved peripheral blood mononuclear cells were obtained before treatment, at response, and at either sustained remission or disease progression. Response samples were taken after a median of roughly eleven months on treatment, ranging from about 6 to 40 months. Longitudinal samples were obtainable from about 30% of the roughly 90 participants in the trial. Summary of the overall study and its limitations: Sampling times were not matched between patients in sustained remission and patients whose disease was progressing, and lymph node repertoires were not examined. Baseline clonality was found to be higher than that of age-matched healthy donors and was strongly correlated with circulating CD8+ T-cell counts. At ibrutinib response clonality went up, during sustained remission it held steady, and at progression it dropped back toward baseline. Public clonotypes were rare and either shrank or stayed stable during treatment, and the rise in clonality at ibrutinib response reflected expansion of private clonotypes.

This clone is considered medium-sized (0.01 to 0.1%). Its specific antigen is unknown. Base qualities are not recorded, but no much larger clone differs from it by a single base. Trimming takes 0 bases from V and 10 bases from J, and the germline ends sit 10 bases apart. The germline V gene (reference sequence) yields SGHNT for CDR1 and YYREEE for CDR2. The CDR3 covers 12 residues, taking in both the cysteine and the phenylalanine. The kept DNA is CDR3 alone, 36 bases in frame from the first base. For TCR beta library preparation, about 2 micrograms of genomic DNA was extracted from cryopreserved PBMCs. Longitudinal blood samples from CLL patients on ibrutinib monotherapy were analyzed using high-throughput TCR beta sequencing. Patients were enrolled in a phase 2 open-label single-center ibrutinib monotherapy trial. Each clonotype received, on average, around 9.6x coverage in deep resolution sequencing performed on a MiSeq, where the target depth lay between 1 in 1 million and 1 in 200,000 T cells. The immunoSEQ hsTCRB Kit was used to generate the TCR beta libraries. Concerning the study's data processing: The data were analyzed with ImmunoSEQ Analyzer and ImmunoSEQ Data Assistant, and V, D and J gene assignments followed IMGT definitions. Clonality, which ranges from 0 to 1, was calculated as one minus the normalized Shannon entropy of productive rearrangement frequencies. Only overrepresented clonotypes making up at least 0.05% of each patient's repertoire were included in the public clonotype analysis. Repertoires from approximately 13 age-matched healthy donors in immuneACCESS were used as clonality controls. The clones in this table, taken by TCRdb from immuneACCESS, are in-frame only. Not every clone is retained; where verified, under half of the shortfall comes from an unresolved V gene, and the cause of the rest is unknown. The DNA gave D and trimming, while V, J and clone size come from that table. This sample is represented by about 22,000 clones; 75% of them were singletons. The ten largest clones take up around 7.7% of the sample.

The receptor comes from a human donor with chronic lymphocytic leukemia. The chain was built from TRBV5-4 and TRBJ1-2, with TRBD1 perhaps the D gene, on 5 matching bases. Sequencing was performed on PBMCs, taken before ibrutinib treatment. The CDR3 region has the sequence CASSLGAGDYTF. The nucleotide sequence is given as TGTGCCAGCAGCTTGGGGGCGGGGGACTACACCTTC.